Detailed here is one T cell receptor (beta chain). The data were obtained in a study of blood T cell repertoires in COVID-19. This CDR3 is 13 amino acids long. Trimming removed 6 bases at V and 5 bases at J, with 11 bases between. Per germline, CDR1 LNHDA and CDR2 SQIVND (reference sequence). Only in-frame clones appear in the TCRdb table, and some are missing; sequencing was by immunoSEQ multiplex PCR. Counted here are about 340,000 clones, about 86% occurring once; the ten biggest clones make up just under 3%. J is TRBJ1-5 and V is TRBV19; perhaps TRBD1 as D (6 bases). The source is a young man with active or convalescent COVID-19. The sequencing sample was made of peripheral blood. CDR3 sequence reads: CASSQGLDQPQHF. CDR3 DNA: TGTGCCAGTAGCCAGGGGTTGGATCAGCCCCAGCATTTT.